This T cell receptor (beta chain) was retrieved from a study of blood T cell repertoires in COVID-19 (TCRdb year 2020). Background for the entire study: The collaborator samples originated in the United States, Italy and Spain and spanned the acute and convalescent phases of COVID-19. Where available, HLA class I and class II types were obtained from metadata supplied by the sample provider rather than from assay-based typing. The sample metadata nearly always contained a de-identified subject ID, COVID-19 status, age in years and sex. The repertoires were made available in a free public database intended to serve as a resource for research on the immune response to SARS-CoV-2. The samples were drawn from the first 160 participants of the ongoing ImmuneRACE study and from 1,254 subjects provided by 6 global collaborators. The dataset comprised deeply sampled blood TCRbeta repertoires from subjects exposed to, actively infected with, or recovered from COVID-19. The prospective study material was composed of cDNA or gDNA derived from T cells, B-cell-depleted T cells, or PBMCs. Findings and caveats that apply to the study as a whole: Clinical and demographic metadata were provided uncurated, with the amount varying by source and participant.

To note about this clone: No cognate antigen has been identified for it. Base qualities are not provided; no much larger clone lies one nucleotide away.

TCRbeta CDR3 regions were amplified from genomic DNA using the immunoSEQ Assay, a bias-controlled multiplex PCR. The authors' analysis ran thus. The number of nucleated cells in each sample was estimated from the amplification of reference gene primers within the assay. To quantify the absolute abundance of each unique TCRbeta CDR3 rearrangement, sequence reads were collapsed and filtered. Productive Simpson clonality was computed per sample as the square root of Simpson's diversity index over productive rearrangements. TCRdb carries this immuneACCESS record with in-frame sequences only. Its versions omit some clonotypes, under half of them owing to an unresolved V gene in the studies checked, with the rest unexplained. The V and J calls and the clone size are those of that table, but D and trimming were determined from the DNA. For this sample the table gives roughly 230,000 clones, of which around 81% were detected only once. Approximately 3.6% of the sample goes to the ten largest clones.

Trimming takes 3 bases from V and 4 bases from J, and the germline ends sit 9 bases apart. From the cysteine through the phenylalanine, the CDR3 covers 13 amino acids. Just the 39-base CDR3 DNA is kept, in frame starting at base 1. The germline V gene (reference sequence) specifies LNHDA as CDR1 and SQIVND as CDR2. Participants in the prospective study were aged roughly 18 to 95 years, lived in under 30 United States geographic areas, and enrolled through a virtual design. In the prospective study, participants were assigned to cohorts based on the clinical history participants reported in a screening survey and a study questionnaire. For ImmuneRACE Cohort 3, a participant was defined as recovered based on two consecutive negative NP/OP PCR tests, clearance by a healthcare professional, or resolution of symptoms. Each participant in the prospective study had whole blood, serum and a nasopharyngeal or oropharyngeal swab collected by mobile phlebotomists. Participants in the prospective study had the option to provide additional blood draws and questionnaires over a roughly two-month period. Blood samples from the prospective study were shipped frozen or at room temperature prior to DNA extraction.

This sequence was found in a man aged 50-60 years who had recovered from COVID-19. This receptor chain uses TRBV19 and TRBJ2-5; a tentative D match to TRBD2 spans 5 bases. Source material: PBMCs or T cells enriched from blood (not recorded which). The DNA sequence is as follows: TGTGCCAGTAGTATGGCTCGGGGAGAGACCCAGTACTTC. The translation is CASSMARGETQYF.